These 31 T cell receptor beta chains share one sample of origin, sequenced in a study of blood T cell repertoires in COVID-19. Clones were read by immunoSEQ multiplex PCR, and TCRdb kept only the in-frame ones, dropping some. The sample has tens of thousands of clones; around 90% are singletons. The sample comprised peripheral blood. The source of these receptors is a man in his fifties or sixties with active COVID-19.

V usage is TRBV6-5 and J usage is TRBJ1-2, with 10 bases identical to TRBD1. This CDR3 is 16 amino acids long. The V segment lost 0 bases and the J segment 2 bases; nucleotides outside the gene matches: 3. The germline gives CDR1 MNHEY, CDR2 SVGAGI. CDR3 region: CASSYSRTGGNYGYTF. The CDR3 DNA reads as TGTGCCAGCAGTTACTCTCGGACAGGGGGGAACTATGGCTACACCTTC.

This clone turned up a few times. The rearrangement joins TRBV5-5 to TRBJ1-5; TRBD1 agrees at 9 bases. The CDR3 totals 15 residues. Germline V gene sequence: CDR1 SGHKS, CDR2 YYEKEE (reference sequence). V was clipped by 3 bases and J by 5 bases; unmatched bases: 6. CDR3 coding DNA: TGTGCCAGCAGCTCAGGGACAGGGCTAGATCAGCCCCAGCATTTT. It is translated as CASSSGTGLDQPQHF. The whole variable domain, filled in from reference TRBV5-5 and TRBJ1-5, reads DAGVTQSPTHLIKTRGQQVTLRCSPISGHKSVSWYQQVLGQGPQFIFQYYEKEERGRGNFPDRFSARQFPNYSSELNVNALLLGDSALYLCASSSGTGLDQPQHFGDGTRLSIL.

This chain joins TRBV28 and TRBJ2-7; the match to TRBD2 covers 7 bases. The germline CDR1 and CDR2 sequences are MDHEN and SYDVKM. With V trimmed by 2 bases and J by 2 bases, 6 bases remained unmatched. The CDR3 has 15 residues. The CDR3 DNA reads as TGTGCCAGCAGTTTAAATACAGGACTAGCCTACGAGCAGTACTTC. Its translation: CASSLNTGLAYEQYF.

This clone occurred once. The CDR3 nucleotides read TGTGCCAGCAGTTACGGGTCCGGGACAGGGGGGGCAGATACGCAGTATTTT. Its protein product is CASSYGSGTGGADTQYF. This chain connects TRBV6-2 or TRBV6-3 to TRBJ2-3; 11 bases line up with TRBD1. Germline V gives CDR1 MNHEY, CDR2 SVGEGT. V dropped 2 bases and J dropped 4; count of bases not matched to a gene: 8. The CDR3 is made up of 17 amino acids.

This clone was counted once. The J gene is TRBJ1-4, the V gene TRBV6-5; TRBD1 might be the D (6 bases). The germline V and J ends were trimmed by 6 bases and 5 bases, with 13 bases remaining between them. In germline, CDR1 is MNHEY, CDR2 SVGAGI. The CDR3 runs to 14 residues. As DNA, the CDR3 is TGTGCCAGCAGCAGGGCCAGGGGAAATGAAAAACTGTTTTTT. This translates into CASSRARGNEKLFF.

The V gene is TRBV7-3, the J gene TRBJ2-3, with 8 positions matching TRBD2. The CDR3 spans 16 residues. V dropped 5 bases and J dropped 5; count of bases not matched to a gene: 12. Germline values: CDR1 SGHTA, CDR2 FQGTGA. CDR3 loop: CASSPHSGIPGDTQYF. The CDR3 region has the DNA TGTGCCAGCAGCCCCCATAGCGGGATCCCCGGAGATACGCAGTATTTT.

The V and J genes are TRBV6-5 and TRBJ1-6; the D is unclear. Trimming took 2 bases from V and 3 from J, leaving 8 bases between them. The CDR3 has 15 amino acids. Germline V gives CDR1 MNHEY, CDR2 SVGAGI. The CDR3 spells CASSYGQNYNSPLHF. CDR3 coding DNA: TGTGCCAGCAGTTACGGGCAGAACTATAATTCACCCCTCCACTTT.

The chain joins TRBV9 to TRBJ2-2; possible D gene TRBD1, 5 bases. V lost 3 bases, J lost 5 bases, and 11 bases lay in between. CDR1 is SGDLS and CDR2 is YYNGEE in the germline V gene. There are 14 residues in the CDR3. The CDR3 spells CASSARTGTGELFF. DNA for the CDR3: TGTGCCAGCAGCGCTCGTACAGGTACCGGGGAGCTGTTTTTT.

The chain employs TRBV4-1 and TRBJ2-5; a possible D gene is TRBD1 (6 bases). V lost 4 bases and J lost 2, with 8 bases in between. The CDR3 is 13 amino acids. From germline, CDR1 is MGHRA and CDR2 YSYEKL. In DNA, the CDR3 is TGCGCCAGCAGCCCTGGGACACAAGAGACCCAGTACTTC. Protein product: CASSPGTQETQYF.

The chain employs TRBV12-5 and TRBJ2-2, with 9 bases that match TRBD2. This CDR3 comprises 15 residues. Germline V gives CDR1 LGHNT, CDR2 FRNRAP. The ends lost 3 bases at V and 2 bases at J; junction bases unmatched: 1. The CDR3 DNA reads TGTGCTAGTGGTTTTAGCGGGGGAAACACCGGGGAGCTGTTTTTT. This gives the protein CASGFSGGNTGELFF.

This CDR3 reads CASSLVRDQPQHF. The CDR3 DNA sequence: TGTGCCAGCAGCTTAGTAAGAGATCAGCCCCAGCATTTT. The chain is built from TRBV7-9 and TRBJ1-5; no clear D. The CDR3 consists of 13 residues. The ends were cut back, 1 base at V and 5 bases at J, with 6 bases in the middle. Per germline, CDR1 SEHNR and CDR2 FQNEAQ (reference sequence).

V is TRBV9 and J is TRBJ2-7, with 7 bases that match TRBD2. The CDR3 runs 15 residues. Germline CDR1 and CDR2: SGDLS and YYNGEE. The junction had 4 bases not matched to a gene; V was cut back by 0 bases and J by 1 base. CDR3 loop: CASSVDPSGSYEQYF. CDR3 DNA sequence: TGTGCCAGCAGCGTAGACCCTAGCGGATCCTACGAGCAGTACTTC.

The chain joins TRBV19 to TRBJ2-7; 14 bases align to TRBD2. Trimming took 4 bases from V and 4 from J; bases not matched to a gene: 6. This CDR3 spans 16 amino acids. In germline, CDR1 is LNHDA, CDR2 SQIVND (reference sequence). CDR3 coding DNA: TGTGCCAGTAGTACCGGGACTAGCGGGAGTCTTTACGAGCAGTACTTC. Amino acids: CASSTGTSGSLYEQYF.

The rearrangement uses TRBV24-1 and TRBJ2-1, with 11 bases matching TRBD2. V gave up 6 bases and J gave up 5 bases; unmatched junction bases: 5. The CDR3 length is 15 residues. CDR1 KGHDR and CDR2 SFDVKD come from the germline V gene. This CDR3 reads CATSNLAGGHNEQFF. CDR3 nucleotides: TGTGCCACCAGTAATCTAGCGGGAGGCCACAATGAGCAGTTCTTC.

This chain links TRBV21-1 with TRBJ2-1; the DNA was not compared with TRBD2, the D call given in the table. TRBV21-1 is a pseudogene locus. CDR3 length equals 19 residues. The chain's CDR3 is CASSKAGLAGGGVYNEQFF. The CDR3 region has the DNA TGTGCCAGCAGCAAAGCAGGACTAGCGGGAGGAGGGGTCTACAATGAGCAGTTCTTC.

The chain combines TRBV7-3 with TRBJ1-1; perhaps TRBD1 as D (5 bases). The germline gives CDR1 SGHTA, CDR2 FQGTGA. Trimming cost V 5 bases and J 0 bases, with 13 bases left between them. This CDR3 has 15 residues. CDR3 amino acids: CASSATGPLNTEAFF. CDR3 bases: TGTGCCAGCAGCGCTACAGGACCATTGAACACTGAAGCTTTCTTT.

The chain joins TRBV2 to TRBJ2-2; 7 positions agree with TRBD2. CDR3 length equals 14 residues. Germline V gene data show CDR1 as SNHLY and CDR2 as FYNNEI. Trimming at V came to 9 bases and at J to 5 bases, leaving 9 bases not matched to a gene. This CDR3 reads CARKGLRGTGELFF. For the CDR3, the DNA is TGTGCCAGAAAGGGACTACGCGGGACCGGGGAGCTGTTTTTT.

The gene calls are TRBV6-4 and TRBJ1-5; D uncertain. This CDR3 comprises 14 residues. Germline V CDR1 and CDR2: MRHNA, SNTAGT. Trimming shortened V by 5 bases and J by 0 bases, and 8 bases separated the two germline ends. CDR3 DNA: TGTGCCAGCAGTCCCCAGTATAGCAATCAGCCCCAGCATTTT. This codes for CASSPQYSNQPQHF.

This chain joins TRBV12-5 and TRBJ2-5; the match to TRBD2 covers 13 bases. V shed 0 bases, J shed 2 bases, and the junction held 6 bases outside the gene matches. The CDR3 length is 18 residues. Germline values: CDR1 LGHNT, CDR2 FRNRAP. The chain's CDR3 is CASGLVLTSGRQQETQYF. The CDR3 DNA is TGTGCTAGTGGTTTGGTGCTGACTAGCGGGAGGCAGCAAGAGACCCAGTACTTC. Drawing the rest from reference TRBV12-5 and TRBJ2-5, the complete variable domain is DARVTQTPRHKVTEMGQEVTMRCQPILGHNTVFWYRQTMMQGLELLAYFRNRAPLDDSGMPKDRFSAEMPDATLATLKIQPSEPRDSAVYFCASGLVLTSGRQQETQYFGPGTRLLVL.

The CDR3 nucleotides are TGTGCCAGCAGCACCGGGACTAGCGGGAGTTCTACCGGGGAGCTGTTTTTT. Translating gives CASSTGTSGSSTGELFF. The V gene is TRBV7-9, the J gene TRBJ2-2; 14 bases are shared with TRBD2. The CDR3 covers 17 residues. The ends lost 5 bases at V and 5 bases at J; junction bases unmatched: 7. Germline CDR1 and CDR2: SEHNR and FQNEAQ (reference sequence).

This sequence joins TRBV27 and TRBJ2-2, with D maybe TRBD2 (6 bases). V was pared by 2 bases and J by 7 bases, with 17 bases between. From germline, CDR1 is MNHEY and CDR2 SMNVEV (reference sequence). The CDR3 has 16 amino acids. The DNA of the CDR3 is TGTGCCAGCAGTTTAAATCCGAGTCTAGCGATCGGGGAGCTGTTTTTT. Translated: CASSLNPSLAIGELFF.

The chain recombines TRBV5-5 with TRBJ1-5; D remains unclear. The germline CDR1 and CDR2 sequences are SGHKS and YYEKEE (reference sequence). With 4 bases removed from V and 7 bases from J, the gap between germline ends came to 18 bases. The length of the CDR3 is 15 residues. CDR3 DNA sequence: TGTGCCAGCAGCGCGGACTTCGCGCAGCGGCAGCCCCAGCATTTT. Translation: CASSADFAQRQPQHF.

The chain combines TRBV6-4 with TRBJ2-1; TRBD1 matches 7 bases. This CDR3 has 15 residues. Germline V gene sequence: CDR1 MRHNA, CDR2 SNTAGT. Unmatched junction bases numbered 14, after V lost 5 bases and J lost 10 bases. The CDR3 DNA reads as TGTGCCAGCAGTCCTAAACAGGGGCGCGTGGACGAGCAGTTCTTC. Residues: CASSPKQGRVDEQFF.

The rearrangement links TRBV6-2 or TRBV6-3 to TRBJ2-7; 7 bases are shared with TRBD1. Germline V lookup: CDR1 MNHEY, CDR2 SVGEGT. CDR3 length: 13 residues. Trimming removed 2 bases from V and 3 bases from J; junction bases left unmatched: 1. The CDR3 region has the DNA TGTGCCAGCAGTTACGACAGGGACTACGAGCAGTACTTC. This translates into CASSYDRDYEQYF.

The chain employs TRBV7-6 and TRBJ2-1, with D perhaps TRBD1 (5 bases). The germline gives CDR1 SGHVS, CDR2 FNYEAQ. The CDR3 has 15 amino acids. V was trimmed by 7 bases and J by 3 bases, leaving 16 bases between them. CDR3 in amino acids: CASIRTPTDYNEQFF. CDR3 coding DNA: TGTGCCAGCATCCGGACACCCACGGACTACAATGAGCAGTTCTTC.

The chain employs TRBV7-9 and TRBJ1-2; weak D call: TRBD1 (6 bases). Trimming cost V 1 base and J 2 bases, with 14 bases left between them. The CDR3 sequence is 16 residues long. CDR1 SEHNR and CDR2 FQNEAQ come from the germline V gene (reference sequence). The chain's CDR3 is CASSLVDRLPNYGYTF. In DNA, the CDR3 is TGTGCCAGCAGCTTAGTGGACAGACTCCCAAACTATGGCTACACCTTC.

V is TRBV5-1 and J is TRBJ2-2; D possibly corresponds to TRBD2 (6 bases). CDR1 is SGHRS and CDR2 is YFSETQ in the germline V gene. The length of the CDR3 is 15 residues. Trimming stripped 2 bases from V and 7 bases from J, with 15 bases between. DNA for the CDR3: TGCGCCAGCAGCTTAAGACCAGTTAGCGGCGGGGAGCTGTTTTTT. This sequence encodes CASSLRPVSGGELFF.

This chain's CDR3 is CASSSGLAGADEQFF. The CDR3 DNA sequence: TGTGCCAGCTCATCGGGACTAGCGGGAGCGGATGAGCAGTTCTTC. The chain employs TRBV18 and TRBJ2-1, with TRBD2 matching 14 bases. The CDR3 extends over 15 amino acids. With V trimmed by 5 bases and J by 8 bases, 5 bases remained unmatched. CDR1 KGHSH and CDR2 LQKENI come from the germline V gene.

The genes are TRBV4-1 and TRBJ2-7; 7 bases are a match to TRBD1. CDR1 is MGHRA and CDR2 is YSYEKL in the germline V gene. The trim removed 4 bases at V and 0 bases at J, leaving 6 bases unmatched. There are 15 residues in the CDR3. In DNA, the CDR3 is TGCGCCAGCAGCCCGGCCGGGACAGCCTCCTACGAGCAGTACTTC. This translates into CASSPAGTASYEQYF.

The chain uses TRBV5-1 and TRBJ2-1; 11 nucleotides line up with TRBD2. The CDR3 has 18 amino acids. Germline CDR1 reads SGHRS; CDR2 reads YFSETQ. Losses at the gene ends were 0 bases for V and 1 base for J; bases not matched to a gene: 6. CDR3 amino acids: CASSLGLLAGVSYNEQFF. CDR3 bases: TGCGCCAGCAGCTTGGGGTTACTAGCGGGAGTTTCCTACAATGAGCAGTTCTTC.

The rearrangement uses TRBV7-8 and TRBJ1-5, with 7 bases matching TRBD1. J gave up 8 bases and V 5 bases, and 12 bases lay outside the gene matches. The V gene's germline CDR1 is SGHVS and CDR2 FQNEAQ. The length of the CDR3 is 15 residues. CDR3 sequence (DNA): TGTGCCAGCAGCCCAAGGGACAGTCCGCGCGAGCCCCAGCATTTT. This codes for CASSPRDSPREPQHF.